This TCR beta chain derives from a study of shared clonotypes between healthy human individuals. Turning to the study itself: Donor composition was a couple of women and three men, aged 18 to 49.

The CDR3 extends over 14 amino acids. The V gene lost 2 bases and the J gene lost 3 bases, with 10 bases spanning the gap. The germline gives CDR1 KGHSH, CDR2 LQKENI. Of note for this clone: The antigen is undetermined.

Overall study findings and caveats: Larger richness was generally estimated for naive than memory subsets. Clonotype sharing among donors likely depends on sequencing depth.

Positive CCR7 selection of CD45RO-negative cells yielded the naive CD8 cells, and terminally differentiated effector memory CD45RA+ cells were excluded. TCRdb keeps only in-frame clones here, not all; method: immunoSEQ multiplex PCR. Among roughly 2,000,000 clones listed, about 94% were seen once. Sequenced sample: naive CD8+ T cells from PBMCs. The rearrangement uses TRBV18 and TRBJ2-5; possibly TRBD2 for D (5 bases). The origin of this receptor is a man younger than 35 in good health. Some clones in this sample may be carry-over from other donors' samples. This chain's CDR3 is CASSPRTGEETQYF. The CDR3 DNA reads TGTGCCAGCTCACCAAGGACTGGAGAAGAGACCCAGTACTTC.